This TCR beta chain came from a study of T cells in Graves' hyperthyroidism and ophthalmopathy. Amplified regions were TCR beta CDR3 sequences from RNA transcripts. TCR CDR3 underwent first-round RT-PCR with the HTBI primer set. From the multiplex PCR reads, TCRdb called clonotypes with MiXCR, one entry per CDR3 protein. This table has roughly 420,000 distinct CDR3 sequences, roughly 14% appearing once. Trimming removed 0 bases from V and 1 base from J; junction bases left unmatched: 8. There are 18 residues in the CDR3. Germline V CDR1 and CDR2: SGHRS, YFSETQ. Study-level findings and limits: A 13 V-J signature model discriminated ophthalmopathy versus stable hyperthyroidism. The model identified upcoming ophthalmopathy a median around 7.1 months ahead of onset. Blood also held most thyroid clonotypes expanded beyond 0.001.

Patients aged 18 to 65 with hyperthyroidism were newly diagnosed, with duration under 2 months. This clonotype occurred many times. Its antigen is unknown. V usage is TRBV5-1 and J usage is TRBJ2-1; 9 nucleotides agree with TRBD2. The source of this sequence is a woman between 18 and 29 years old with Graves' hyperthyroidism. Sequencing was carried out using blood. This CDR3 is CASSLDPSGGSSYNEQFF. CDR3 nucleotides: TGCGCCAGCAGCTTGGATCCGAGCGGGGGGTCTTCCTACAATGAGCAGTTCTTC.